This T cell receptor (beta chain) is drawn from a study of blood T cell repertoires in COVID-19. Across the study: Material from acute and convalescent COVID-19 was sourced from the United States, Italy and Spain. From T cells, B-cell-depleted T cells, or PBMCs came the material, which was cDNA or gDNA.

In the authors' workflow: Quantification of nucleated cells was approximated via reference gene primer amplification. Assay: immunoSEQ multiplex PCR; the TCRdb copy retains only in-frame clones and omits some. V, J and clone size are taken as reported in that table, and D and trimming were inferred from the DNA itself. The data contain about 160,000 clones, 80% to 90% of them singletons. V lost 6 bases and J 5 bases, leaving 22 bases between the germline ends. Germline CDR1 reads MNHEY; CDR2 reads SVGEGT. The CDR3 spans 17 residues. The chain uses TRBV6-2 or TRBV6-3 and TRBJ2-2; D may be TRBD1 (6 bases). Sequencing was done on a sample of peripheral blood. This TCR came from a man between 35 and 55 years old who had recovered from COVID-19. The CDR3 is CASSPIPLQGWTGELFF. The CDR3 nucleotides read TGTGCCAGCAGCCCTATCCCCCTGCAGGGGTGGACCGGGGAGCTGTTTTTT.